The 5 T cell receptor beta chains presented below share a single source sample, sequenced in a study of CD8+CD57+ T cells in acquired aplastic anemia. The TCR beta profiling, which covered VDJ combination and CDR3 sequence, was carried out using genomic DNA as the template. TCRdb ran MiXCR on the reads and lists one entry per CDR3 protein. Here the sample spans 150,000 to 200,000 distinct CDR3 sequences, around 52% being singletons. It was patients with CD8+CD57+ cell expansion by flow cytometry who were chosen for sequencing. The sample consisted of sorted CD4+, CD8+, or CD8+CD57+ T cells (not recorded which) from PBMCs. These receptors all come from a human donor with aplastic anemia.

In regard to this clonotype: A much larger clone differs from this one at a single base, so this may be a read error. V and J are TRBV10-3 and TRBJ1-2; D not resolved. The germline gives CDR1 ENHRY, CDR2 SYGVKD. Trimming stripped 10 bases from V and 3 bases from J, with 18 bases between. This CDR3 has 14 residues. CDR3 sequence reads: CATTIYGGYYGYTF. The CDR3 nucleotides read TGTGCCACTACTATCTACGGCGGATACTATGGCTACACCTTC.

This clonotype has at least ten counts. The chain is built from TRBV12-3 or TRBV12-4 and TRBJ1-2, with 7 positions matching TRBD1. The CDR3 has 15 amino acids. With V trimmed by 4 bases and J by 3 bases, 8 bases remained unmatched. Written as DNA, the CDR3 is TGTGCCAGCAGTTCCATTACCGGGACAGACTATGGCTACACCTTC. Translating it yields CASSSITGTDYGYTF.

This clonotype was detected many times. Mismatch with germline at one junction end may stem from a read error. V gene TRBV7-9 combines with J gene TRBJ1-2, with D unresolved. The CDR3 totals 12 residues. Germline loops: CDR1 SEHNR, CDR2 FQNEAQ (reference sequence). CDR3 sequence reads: CASSLYGEESLF. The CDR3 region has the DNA TGTGCCAGCAGCTTATACGGGGAGGAAAGCCTCTTC.

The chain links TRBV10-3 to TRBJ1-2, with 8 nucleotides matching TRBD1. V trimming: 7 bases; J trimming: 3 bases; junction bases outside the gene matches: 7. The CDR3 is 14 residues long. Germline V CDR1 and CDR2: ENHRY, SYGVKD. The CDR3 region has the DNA TGTGCCATCAACAAAGACAGGGGCGACTATGGCTACACCTTC. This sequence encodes CAINKDRGDYGYTF.

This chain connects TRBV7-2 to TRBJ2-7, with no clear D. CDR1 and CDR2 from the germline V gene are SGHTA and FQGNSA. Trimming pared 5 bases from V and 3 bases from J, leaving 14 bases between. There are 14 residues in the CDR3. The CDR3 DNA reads TGTGCCAGCAGCCGAACGGCCATAGGCTACGAGCAGTACTTC. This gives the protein CASSRTAIGYEQYF.